This T cell receptor (beta chain) was recorded in a study of blood T cell repertoires in COVID-19. Study as a whole: PBMCs, B-cell-depleted T cells, or T cells provided the cDNA or gDNA that made up the material.

Profiling relied on immunoSEQ multiplex PCR, and the TCRdb table lists in-frame clones only, not all of them. Of 100,000 or so clones listed, roughly four fifths are singletons. Germline V gene lookup returns CDR1 KGHDR and CDR2 SFDVKD. The CDR3 is 16 amino acids. The ends were cut back, 3 bases at V and 5 bases at J, with 18 bases in the middle. The receptor was derived from a man between 65 and 85 years old with active or convalescent COVID-19. The chain carries TRBV24-1 and TRBJ1-2; tentative D call: TRBD1 (6 bases). Sequenced material: peripheral blood. The CDR3 DNA reads as TGTGCCACCAGTGATAGTACCGCAGGGGCATGGTATGGCTACACCTTC. Translating it yields CATSDSTAGAWYGYTF.